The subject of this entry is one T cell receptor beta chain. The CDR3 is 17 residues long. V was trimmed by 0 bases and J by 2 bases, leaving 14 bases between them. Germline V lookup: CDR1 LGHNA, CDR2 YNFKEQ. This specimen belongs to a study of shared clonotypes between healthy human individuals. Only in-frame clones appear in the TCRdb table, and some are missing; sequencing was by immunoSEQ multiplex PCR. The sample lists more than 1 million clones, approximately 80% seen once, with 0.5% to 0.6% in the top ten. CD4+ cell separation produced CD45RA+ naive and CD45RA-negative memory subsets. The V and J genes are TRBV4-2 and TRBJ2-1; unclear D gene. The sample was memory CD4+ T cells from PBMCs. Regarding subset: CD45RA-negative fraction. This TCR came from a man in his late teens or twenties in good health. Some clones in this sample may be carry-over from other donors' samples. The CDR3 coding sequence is TGTGCCAGCAGCCAAGAGGCGCTCGGAGCCGCCTACAATGAGCAGTTCTTC. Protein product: CASSQEALGAAYNEQFF.